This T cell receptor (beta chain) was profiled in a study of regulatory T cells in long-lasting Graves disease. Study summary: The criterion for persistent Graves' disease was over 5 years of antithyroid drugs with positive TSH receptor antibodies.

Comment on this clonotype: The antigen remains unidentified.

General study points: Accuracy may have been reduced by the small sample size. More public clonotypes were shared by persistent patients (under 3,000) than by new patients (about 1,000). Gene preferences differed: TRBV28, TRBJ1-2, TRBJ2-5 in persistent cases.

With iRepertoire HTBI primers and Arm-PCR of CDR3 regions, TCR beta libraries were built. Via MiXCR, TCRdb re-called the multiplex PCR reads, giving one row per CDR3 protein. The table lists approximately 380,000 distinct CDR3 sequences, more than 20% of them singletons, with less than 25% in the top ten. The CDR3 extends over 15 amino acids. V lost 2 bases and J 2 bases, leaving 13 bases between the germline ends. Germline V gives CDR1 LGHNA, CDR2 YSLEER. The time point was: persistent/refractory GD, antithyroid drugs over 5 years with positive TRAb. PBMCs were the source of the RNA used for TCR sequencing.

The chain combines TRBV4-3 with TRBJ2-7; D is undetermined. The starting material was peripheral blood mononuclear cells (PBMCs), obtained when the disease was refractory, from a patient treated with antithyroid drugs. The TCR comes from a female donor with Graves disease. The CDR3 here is CASSQLPGPAYEQYF. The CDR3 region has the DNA TGCGCCAGCAGCCAACTCCCCGGTCCAGCCTACGAGCAGTACTTC.